The 14 T cell receptor beta chains listed next were all sequenced from one sample in a study of T-cell reconstitution after alpha-beta-depleted transplantation in children. Unique molecular identifiers were used to barcode this TCRbeta library. TCRdb reprocessed the PCR reads with MiXCR, giving one entry per CDR3 protein. Of hundreds of thousands of distinct CDR3 sequences detected, about 30% appear once; the ten largest clones hold 2% to 2.5%. Sequenced material: PBMCs from the stem cell graft donor, taken from the stem cell graft. These TCRs come from a human donor who donated a stem cell graft to a child with aplastic anemia.

This chain links TRBV7-2 with TRBJ2-1; D is ambiguous. V was clipped by 5 bases and J by 5 bases, with 19 bases between them. Germline lookup yields CDR1 SGHTA and CDR2 FQGNSA. This CDR3 is built from 16 residues. In DNA, the CDR3 is TGTGCCAGCAGCCACGTAGGTCAGTCCTACGACAATGAGCAGTTCTTC. This translates into CASSHVGQSYDNEQFF.

This chain joins TRBV5-1 and TRBJ2-1; 7 nucleotides agree with TRBD1. CDR1 is SGHRS, CDR2 YFSETQ, per germline. The CDR3 extends over 14 amino acids. V gave up 7 bases and J gave up 4 bases; unmatched junction bases: 8. CDR3 DNA sequence: TGCGCCAGCGGTCCGGGGACAGAATACAATGAGCAGTTCTTC. The encoded protein is CASGPGTEYNEQFF.

The J gene is TRBJ2-1, the V gene TRBV29-1; perhaps D is TRBD1 or TRBD2 (5 bases each). CDR1 and CDR2 (germline): SQVTM, ANQGSEA. CDR3 size: 13 residues. V was shortened by 4 bases and J by 8 bases, with 15 bases between the two germline ends. DNA of the CDR3: TGCAGCGTTGTCAAAGGGGCGCGGGATGAGCAGTTCTTC. Protein: CSVVKGARDEQFF.

CDR3 DNA: TGCAGTGCCCCCCGCGCAGATACGCAGTATTTT. Encoded protein: CSAPRADTQYF. The rearrangement links TRBV20-1 to TRBJ2-3; no clear D gene. V was cut by 6 bases and J by 4 bases, with 8 bases left in between. Germline V lookup: CDR1 DFQATT, CDR2 SNEGSKA (reference sequence). The CDR3 runs 11 residues.

The V gene is TRBV2, the J gene TRBJ2-5; 8 positions match TRBD2. Trimming took 7 bases from V and 1 from J; bases not matched to a gene: 8. This CDR3 spans 15 amino acids. Per the germline V gene, CDR1 is SNHLY and CDR2 is FYNNEI. The CDR3 here is CASNTQGLAQETQYF. CDR3 DNA sequence: TGTGCCAGCAATACCCAAGGACTAGCCCAAGAGACCCAGTACTTC.

The rearrangement links TRBV20-1 to TRBJ2-2, with D unclear. Germline CDR1 reads DFQATT; CDR2 reads SNEGSKA (reference sequence). V lost 1 base, J lost 4 bases, and 19 bases lay in between. The CDR3 runs to 17 residues. The CDR3 bases are TGCAGTGCTAGAGCCTCCCTGGGAAGTGGGTTCACCGGGGAGCTGTTTTTT. Amino acid sequence: CSARASLGSGFTGELFF.

This chain links TRBV15 with TRBJ2-1, with D perhaps being TRBD1 or TRBD2 (6 bases each). V dropped 5 bases and J dropped 10 bases, with 18 bases sitting between them. CDR1 is LNHNV and CDR2 is YYDKDF in the germline V gene (reference sequence). CDR3 length: 14 residues. The CDR3 coding sequence is TGTGCCACCAGCCCCAGGGGAGCGGGTGACGAGCAGTTCTTC. As protein: CATSPRGAGDEQFF.

Comment on this clonotype: At one end the junction does not follow the germline gene, possibly because of a read error. The chain carries TRBV7-2 and TRBJ1-2; 9 bases map to TRBD1. The length of the CDR3 is 14 residues. CDR1 and CDR2 from the germline V gene are SGHTA and FQGNSA. Written as DNA, the CDR3 is TGTGCCAGCAGCTCCTGGACAGGGGCCCGGGTAAACTCCTTC. Amino acid sequence: CASSSWTGARVNSF.

V gene TRBV12-3 or TRBV12-4 combines with J gene TRBJ1-2; 8 bases agree with TRBD1. The CDR3 consists of 14 residues. Germline trimming cut 3 bases from V and 5 bases from J; bases unmatched to any gene: 5. CDR3 DNA sequence: TGTGCCAGCAGTTTGGGCAGGGGGCGGTATGGCTACACCTTC. Protein product: CASSLGRGRYGYTF.

The chain uses TRBV4-2 and TRBJ1-1; unclear D gene. The germline gives CDR1 LGHNA, CDR2 YNFKEQ. Trimming removed 1 base at V and 1 base at J, with 7 bases between. This CDR3 contains 14 residues. In DNA form, the CDR3 reads TGTGCCAGCAGCCAAGTCGCCGGGAACACTGAAGCTTTCTTT. Protein: CASSQVAGNTEAFF.

This rearrangement joins TRBV28 to TRBJ2-1; 11 bases agree with TRBD2. From germline, CDR1 is MDHEN and CDR2 SYDVKM. With 5 bases clipped from V and 10 bases from J, the junction kept 10 bases outside the gene matches. This CDR3 is 15 amino acids long. The DNA of the CDR3 is TGTGCCAGCAGTCCCAGGGGACTAGCGGCGGAAGAGCAGTTCTTC. This encodes CASSPRGLAAEEQFF.

V and J are TRBV19 and TRBJ2-7; 9 nucleotides match TRBD2. This CDR3 contains 15 residues. The V and J ends lost 3 bases and 5 bases, in that order; junction bases with no gene match: 8. Germline V gives CDR1 LNHDA, CDR2 SQIVND (reference sequence). The DNA of the CDR3 is TGTGCCAGTAGTATTCTGAGCGGGAGGTATGACGAGCAGTACTTC. As protein: CASSILSGRYDEQYF.

This clonotype showed up just a few times. The V call is TRBV5-1, the J call TRBJ2-1; 8 bases fit TRBD2. CDR3 length: 15 amino acids. The germline gives CDR1 SGHRS, CDR2 YFSETQ. V lost 3 bases and J lost 5; bases outside the gene matches: 7. The CDR3 DNA reads TGCGCCAGCAGCTCCGAGGAACTAGCGGACAATGAGCAGTTCTTC. Protein: CASSSEELADNEQFF.

This chain uses TRBV15 with TRBJ2-3, with TRBD1 matching 9 bases. Trimming at V came to 3 bases and at J to 11 bases, leaving 15 bases not matched to a gene. The CDR3 has 16 residues. Germline CDR1 is LNHNV and CDR2 is YYDKDF (reference sequence). For the CDR3, the DNA is TGTGCCACCAGCAGCTCCGGGACAGGGAGGGTTCGAGGGCAGTATTTT. Translation gives CATSSSGTGRVRGQYF.